These T cell receptor beta chains were read from a single sample in a study of graft-versus-host responses after intestinal transplantation. Some clones are missing from TCRdb's copy, which holds only in-frame ones; the method was immunoSEQ multiplex PCR. The sample has almost 70,000 clones; roughly 92% are singletons. The sample here was bone marrow, taken 734 days after intestinal transplantation. The source of these receptors is a human patient who received an intestinal transplant, so some T cells may come from the graft donor. Each CDR3 is given with its conserved first and last residue. D genes are given only for firm matches. Expanded clones get a size class; other rows say once, few or many, or leave the size out.

D gene | J gene | clone size | V gene | CDR3 protein | CDR3 DNA
TRBD2 | TRBJ2-1 | . | TRBV11-2 | CASSLGLAGVDTYNEQFF | TGTGCCAGCAGCTTAGGACTAGCGGGAGTGGATACCTACAATGAGCAGTTCTTC
. | TRBJ1-4 | once | TRBV7-9 | CASSWGSRNEKLFF | TGTGCCAGCAGCTGGGGCAGCCGGAATGAAAAACTGTTTTTT
. | TRBJ2-7 | . | TRBV29-1 | CSVESRGSSYEQYF | TGCAGCGTTGAATCCCGGGGATCCTCCTACGAGCAGTACTTC
. | TRBJ1-1 | . | TRBV11-2 | CASSLYESGSTEAFF | TGTGCCAGCAGCTTATATGAGAGTGGGAGCACTGAAGCTTTCTTT
TRBD2 | TRBJ2-7 | . | TRBV28 | CASSFGGGRVNDEQYF | TGTGCCAGCAGTTTCGGGGGAGGGAGGGTGAACGACGAGCAGTACTTC
TRBD1 | TRBJ1-1 | . | TRBV11-2 | CASSWRGQTEAFF | TGTGCCAGCAGCTGGAGGGGGCAGACTGAAGCTTTCTTT
. | TRBJ1-6 | . | TRBV7-9 | CASTVGNLNSPLHF | TGTGCCAGCACGGTCGGAAATCTTAATTCACCCCTCCACTTT
. | TRBJ2-3 | once | TRBV9 | CASSVAVTSTDTQYF | TGTGCCAGCAGCGTAGCGGTCACTAGCACAGATACGCAGTATTTT
. | TRBJ1-2 | few | TRBV7-9 | CASSSSGEFGYTF | TGTGCCAGCAGCTCGTCAGGAGAGTTTGGCTACACCTTC
. | TRBJ1-4 | . | TRBV11-2 | CASSPFGRVELFF | TGTGCCAGCAGTCCCTTTGGGCGGGTTGAACTGTTTTTT
. | TRBJ2-3 | . | TRBV7-2 | CASIGGMGWVDTQYF | TGTGCCAGCATCGGGGGAATGGGTTGGGTAGATACGCAGTATTTT
TRBD1 | TRBJ2-7 | . | TRBV6-5 | CASSWTGNYEQYF | TGTGCCAGCAGTTGGACAGGGAACTACGAGCAGTACTTC
. | TRBJ1-1 | . | TRBV9 | CASSVVGTSEAFF | TGTGCCAGCAGCGTAGTAGGGACGTCAGAAGCTTTCTTT
. | TRBJ2-7 | . | TRBV11-2 | CASSLRSISYEQYF | TGTGCCAGCAGCCTGAGGTCTATCTCCTACGAGCAGTACTTC
. | TRBJ2-7 | . | TRBV18 | CASSSTPYEQYF | TGTGCCAGCTCTAGTACACCCTACGAGCAGTACTTC
. | TRBJ1-1 | once | TRBV7-2 | CASSLGGVGYTEAFF | TGTGCCAGCAGCTTAGGAGGGGTCGGATACACTGAAGCTTTCTTT
. | TRBJ1-1 | . | TRBV5-1 | CASSYGDLTTEAFF | TGCGCCAGCAGCTATGGGGACCTCACCACTGAAGCTTTCTTT
. | TRBJ2-7 | . | TRBV6-5 | CASRLRGGRGEQYF | TGTGCCAGCAGACTCCGTGGAGGCCGTGGGGAGCAGTACTTC
TRBD2 | TRBJ2-7 | . | TRBV7-9 | CASSLVREGQYF | TGTGCCAGCAGCTTAGTCCGGGAGGGACAGTACTTC
. | TRBJ2-1 | . | TRBV9 | CASSVEGARRGYEQFF | TGTGCCAGCAGCGTAGAGGGTGCTAGGAGAGGGTACGAGCAGTTCTTC
. | TRBJ2-1 | . | TRBV6-5 | CASSYPSTSGEQFF | TGTGCCAGCAGTTACCCATCGACATCGGGAGAGCAGTTCTTC
. | TRBJ1-3 | . | TRBV5-3 | CARSQPLALSGNTIYF | TGTGCCAGAAGCCAGCCCTTGGCGCTCTCTGGAAACACCATATATTTT
. | TRBJ2-4 | . | TRBV4-2 | CASSQGDGTRSAKNIQYF | TGTGCCAGCAGCCAAGGGGATGGGACCCGCTCAGCCAAAAACATTCAGTACTTC
. | TRBJ1-4 | . | TRBV7-9 | CASSLEGGGPKLFF | TGTGCCAGCAGCCTCGAGGGTGGGGGACCTAAACTGTTTTTT
. | TRBJ2-1 | . | TRBV7-2 | CASSLVDGEYNEQFF | TGTGCCAGCAGCTTAGTGGACGGGGAGTACAATGAGCAGTTCTTC
. | TRBJ2-1 | once | TRBV2 | CASSDEWRQFSYNEQFF | TGTGCCAGCAGTGATGAGTGGAGACAATTCTCCTACAATGAGCAGTTCTTC
. | TRBJ1-6 | . | TRBV6-6 | CASTQTDSPLHF | TGTGCCAGCACCCAGACAGATTCACCCCTCCACTTT
. | TRBJ2-7 | . | TRBV6-1 | CATPSRDRSYEQYF | TGTGCCACCCCTTCAAGGGACCGATCCTACGAGCAGTACTTC
. | TRBJ1-1 | . | TRBV11-2 | CASSLGKGTEAFF | TGTGCCAGCAGCTTAGGGAAGGGCACTGAAGCTTTCTTT
. | TRBJ1-2 | . | TRBV5-1 | CASSPSPGVPPNYGYTF | TGCGCCAGCAGCCCTTCCCCGGGGGTCCCACCTAACTATGGCTACACCTTC
TRBD1 | TRBJ1-5 | . | TRBV10-3 | CAISESMGRRGQGTDSNQPQHF | TGTGCCATCAGTGAGTCGATGGGGCGTCGGGGACAGGGGACGGATAGCAATCAGCCCCAGCATTTT
TRBD2 | TRBJ2-7 | . | TRBV4-1 | CASSSEGVAGAWEQYF | TGCGCCAGCAGCTCTGAGGGAGTAGCGGGAGCGTGGGAGCAGTACTTC
. | TRBJ1-3 | . | TRBV6-1 | CASRGTGSSGNAIYF | TGTGCCAGCAGGGGAACAGGGAGCTCTGGAAACGCCATATATTTT
. | TRBJ1-6 | . | TRBV29-1 | CSVRRVGGAGSPLHF | TGCAGCGTTCGCCGGGTGGGGGGGGCAGGTTCACCCCTCCACTTT
. | TRBJ1-6 | . | TRBV5-6 | CASSLGAATPLHF | TGTGCCAGCAGCTTGGGGGCGGCTACACCCCTCCACTTT
TRBD1 | TRBJ1-5 | . | TRBV29-1 | CSVWDRGGSAQHF | TGCAGCGTATGGGACAGGGGAGGGTCAGCCCAGCATTTT
. | TRBJ1-2 | . | TRBV7-9 | CASSSALDSVGYGYTF | TGTGCCAGCAGCTCAGCCTTGGACAGCGTTGGCTATGGCTACACCTTC
. | TRBJ1-6 | . | TRBV7-3 | CASSMYLNSPLHF | TGTGCCAGCAGCATGTACCTGAATTCACCCCTCCACTTT
. | TRBJ2-7 | . | TRBV5-4 | CASSLNRAYEQYF | TGTGCCAGCAGCTTGAACAGGGCCTACGAGCAGTACTTC
. | TRBJ2-1 | . | TRBV11-2 | CASSLGRLPQFF | TGTGCCAGCAGCTTAGGCCGTCTTCCTCAGTTCTTC
. | TRBJ2-7 | . | TRBV28 | CASSYVAGKGTYEQYF | TGTGCCAGCAGCTACGTTGCGGGGAAGGGAACCTACGAGCAGTACTTC
. | TRBJ1-2 | . | TRBV6-6 | CASSLEGTGYTF | TGTGCCAGCAGTTTGGAGGGAACCGGCTACACCTTC
. | TRBJ1-5 | . | TRBV7-9 | CASTRGGNQPQHF | TGTGCCAGCACTCGCGGGGGGAATCAGCCCCAGCATTTT
TRBD2 | TRBJ2-7 | once | TRBV5-1 | CASSLVAQRGYEQYF | TGCGCCAGCAGCTTGGTGGCCCAGCGGGGGTACGAGCAGTACTTC
. | TRBJ2-1 | . | TRBV29-1 | CSVFWDTNEQFF | TGCAGCGTTTTCTGGGATACCAATGAGCAGTTCTTC
. | TRBJ2-1 | . | TRBV28 | CATTMRSRTYNEQFF | TGTGCCACCACTATGAGGAGCAGAACCTACAATGAGCAGTTCTTC
. | TRBJ2-7 | . | TRBV11-1 | CASSRGFVSEQYF | TGTGCCAGCTCGAGGGGGTTCGTTAGTGAGCAGTACTTC
. | TRBJ1-2 | . | TRBV9 | CASSGTDYGYTF | TGTGCCAGCAGCGGGACAGACTATGGCTACACCTTC
. | TRBJ1-6 | . | TRBV5-6 | CASSPGRYNSPLHF | TGTGCCAGCAGCCCGGGACGGTATAATTCACCCCTCCACTTT
. | TRBJ1-1 | few | TRBV6-1 | CASRQGYTEAFF | TGTGCCAGCAGGCAGGGGTACACTGAAGCTTTCTTT
. | TRBJ2-1 | . | TRBV5-1 | CASSLGWSSYNEQFF | TGCGCCAGCAGCTTGGGCTGGAGCTCCTACAATGAGCAGTTCTTC
TRBD2 | TRBJ2-1 | . | TRBV4-1 | CASSQDATSGRWNEQFF | TGCGCCAGCAGCCAAGACGCGACTAGCGGGAGGTGGAATGAGCAGTTCTTC
. | TRBJ2-1 | . | TRBV21-1 | CASSKGPVNEQFF | TGTGCCAGCAGCAAAGGCCCGGTTAATGAGCAGTTCTTC
. | TRBJ1-6 | . | TRBV25-1 | CASRSRLDGQPLHF | TGTGCCAGCAGATCCCGTCTCGACGGGCAACCCCTCCACTTT
. | TRBJ1-1 | . | TRBV14 | CASSQGQKNTEAFF | TGTGCCAGCAGCCAGGGCCAGAAGAACACTGAAGCTTTCTTT
. | TRBJ2-2 | once | TRBV15 | CATSRDFRGNTGELFF | TGTGCCACCAGCAGAGATTTCCGGGGTAACACCGGGGAGCTGTTTTTT
TRBD1 | TRBJ1-2 | once | TRBV9 | CASSTERPGQGLNGYTF | TGTGCCAGCAGCACAGAACGACCGGGACAGGGCTTGAATGGCTACACCTTC